This T cell receptor beta chain originates from a study of T cells in Graves' hyperthyroidism and ophthalmopathy. This clonotype came up once. Its target is not known. Study-wide findings and caveats: A 13 V-J signature model discriminated ophthalmopathy versus stable hyperthyroidism. Most clonotypes expanded in thyroid above 0.001 were likewise present in blood.

RNA transcripts served as the template for amplifying TCR beta CDR3 regions. The primer set for the first-round RT-PCR of the TCR CDR3 was HTBI. TCRdb ran MiXCR on the multiplex PCR reads and lists one entry per CDR3 protein. The table has roughly 700,000 distinct CDR3 sequences, roughly a third seen once. No progression to ophthalmopathy during 18 months of follow-up defined stable disease. The sequenced sample consisted of blood. The receptor comes from a woman in her forties with Graves' hyperthyroidism.

This CDR3 reads CSARISGTDTQYF. Written as DNA, the CDR3 is TGCAGTGCTAGAATTAGCGGCACAGATACGCAGTATTTT. J is TRBJ2-3 and V is TRBV20-1; D is perhaps TRBD2 (5 bases). This CDR3 region has 13 residues. Germline lookup yields CDR1 DFQATT and CDR2 SNEGSKA (reference sequence). The V end was cut by 2 bases, the J end by 1 base, with 7 bases between.